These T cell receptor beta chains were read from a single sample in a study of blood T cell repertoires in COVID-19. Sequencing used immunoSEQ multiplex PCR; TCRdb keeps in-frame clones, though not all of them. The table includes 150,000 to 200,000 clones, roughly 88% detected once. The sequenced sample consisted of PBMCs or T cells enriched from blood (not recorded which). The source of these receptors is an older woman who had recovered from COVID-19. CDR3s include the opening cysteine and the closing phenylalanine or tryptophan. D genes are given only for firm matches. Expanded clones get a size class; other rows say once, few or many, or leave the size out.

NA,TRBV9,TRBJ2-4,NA,TGTGCCAGCAGCGTAGGAGGGACAACTATTCAGTACTTC,CASSVGGTTIQYF
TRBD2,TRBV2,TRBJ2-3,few,TGTGCCAGCAGTGAGCTGCGGGGGAACACAGATACGCAGTATTTT,CASSELRGNTDTQYF
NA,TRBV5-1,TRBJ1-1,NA,TGCGCCAGCAGCTTGGGGAGCGGGGGGAACACTGAAGCTTTCTTT,CASSLGSGGNTEAFF
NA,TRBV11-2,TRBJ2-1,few,TGTGCCAGCAGCTTATGGGTAGCTATAGATGAGCAGTTCTTC,CASSLWVAIDEQFF
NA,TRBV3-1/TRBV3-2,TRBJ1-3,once,TGTGCCAGCAGCCAAGACGGAGGAAATGGAAACACCATATATTTT,CASSQDGGNGNTIYF
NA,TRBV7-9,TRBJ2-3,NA,TGTGCCAGCAGCTTAGCAGGAGGGGATACGCAGTATTTT,CASSLAGGDTQYF
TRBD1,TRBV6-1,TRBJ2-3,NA,TGTGCCAGCAGTGAAGTGGACAGGGGGTTAGATACGCAGTATTTT,CASSEVDRGLDTQYF
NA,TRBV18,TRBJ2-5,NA,TGTGCCAGCTCACCGCTTGGCGGGGAGACCCAGTACTTC,CASSPLGGETQYF
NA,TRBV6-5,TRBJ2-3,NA,TGTGCCAGCAGAGACAGGGCGGGGCCCACAGATACGCAGTATTTT,CASRDRAGPTDTQYF
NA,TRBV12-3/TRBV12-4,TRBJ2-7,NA,TGTGCCAGCAGTTTAGCGGGCCGCGAGCAGTACTTC,CASSLAGREQYF
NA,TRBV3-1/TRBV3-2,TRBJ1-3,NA,TGTGCCAGCAGCCCGACAAATTTAGGGGCCGCCATATATTTT,CASSPTNLGAAIYF